This T cell receptor (beta chain) was obtained from a study of tumor and adjacent non-tumor tissue in lung cancer. Turning to the study itself: Each sample yielded roughly 4.2 million productive TCRbeta reads on average.

TCRbeta libraries were built with three rounds of nested PCR, modified from ARM-PCR. One entry per CDR3 protein, called by TCRdb with MiXCR from the multiplex PCR reads. Counted here are some 200,000 distinct CDR3 sequences, over 55% occurring once; the ten biggest clones make up around 25%. Concerning this clonotype itself: A much larger clonotype is one base distant, so this may be a read error.

No cell sorting was done before RNA was extracted from the tissue. This sequence was found in a man aged 55-75 years with non-small cell lung cancer. The sample taken for sequencing was lung tumor tissue.

CDR3 sequence reads: CSVQGGGGITYEQYF. The CDR3 DNA sequence: TGCAGCGTTCAAGGGGGAGGGGGCATAACCTACGAGCAGTACTTC. The chain links TRBV29-1 to TRBJ2-7; D tentatively fits TRBD1 or TRBD2 (7 bases each). Per germline, CDR1 SQVTM and CDR2 ANQGSEA. This CDR3 spans 15 amino acids. With 5 bases removed from V and 2 bases from J, the gap between germline ends came to 19 bases.